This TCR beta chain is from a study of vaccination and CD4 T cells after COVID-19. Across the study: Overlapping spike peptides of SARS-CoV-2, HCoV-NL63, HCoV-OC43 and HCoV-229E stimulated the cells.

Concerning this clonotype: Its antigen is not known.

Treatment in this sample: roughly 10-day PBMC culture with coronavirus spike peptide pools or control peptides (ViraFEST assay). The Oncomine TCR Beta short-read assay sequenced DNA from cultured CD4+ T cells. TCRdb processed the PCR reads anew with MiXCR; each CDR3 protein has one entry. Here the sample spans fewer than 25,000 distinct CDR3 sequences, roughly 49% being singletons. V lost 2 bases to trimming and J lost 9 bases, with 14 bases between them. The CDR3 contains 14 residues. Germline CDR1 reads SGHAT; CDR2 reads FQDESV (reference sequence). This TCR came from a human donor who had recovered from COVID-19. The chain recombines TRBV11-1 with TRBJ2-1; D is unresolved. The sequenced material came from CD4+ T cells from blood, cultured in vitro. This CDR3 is CASSLSASFGEQFF. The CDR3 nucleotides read TGTGCCAGCAGCTTATCGGCTTCTTTCGGTGAGCAGTTCTTC.